This T cell receptor (beta chain) appears in the sequencing data of a study of PD-L1 blockade in urothelial cancer. Findings and caveats of the study: Where pretreatment blood TCR clonality fell below the median, better survival was predicted.

Remarks on this clone: Its antigen remains unknown.

Indicated time point: pretreatment peripheral blood. Sample numbers ranged from 1 to 8 per patient, encompassing pretreatment and on-treatment collections. Synthetic templates analogous to TCR were spiked into all PCRs individually. The data were produced by immunoSEQ multiplex PCR, yet TCRdb's version contains in-frame clones alone and is incomplete. The profile shows tens of thousands of clones, nearly 90% of them singletons. This TCR was sampled from a man aged 55 to 70 with urothelial cancer. Sequences were derived from PBMCs, sampled around atezolizumab (anti-PD-L1) treatment.

CDR3 coding DNA: TGTGCCAGCAGCTTGGCTCTTAGCGGGACCGGGGAGCTGTTTTTT. This gives the protein CASSLALSGTGELFF. V is TRBV5-4 and J is TRBJ2-2; 7 bases are shared with TRBD2. The germline CDR1 and CDR2 sequences are SGHNT and YYREEE (reference sequence). The V and J ends lost 0 bases and 5 bases, in that order; junction bases with no gene match: 4. The CDR3 spans 15 residues.